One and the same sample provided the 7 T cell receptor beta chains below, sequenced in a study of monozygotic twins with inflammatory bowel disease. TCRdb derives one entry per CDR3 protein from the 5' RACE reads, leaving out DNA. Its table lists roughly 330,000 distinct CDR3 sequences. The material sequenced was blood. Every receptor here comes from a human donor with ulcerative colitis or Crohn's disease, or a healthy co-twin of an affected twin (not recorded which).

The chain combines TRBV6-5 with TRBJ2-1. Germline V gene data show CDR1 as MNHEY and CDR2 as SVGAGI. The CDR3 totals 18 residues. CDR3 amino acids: CASSYSRPRRSQVNEQFF.

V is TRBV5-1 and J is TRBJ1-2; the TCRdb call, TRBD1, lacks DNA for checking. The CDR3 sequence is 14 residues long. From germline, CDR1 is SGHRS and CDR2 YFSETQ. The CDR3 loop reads CASSVEQGNYGYTF.

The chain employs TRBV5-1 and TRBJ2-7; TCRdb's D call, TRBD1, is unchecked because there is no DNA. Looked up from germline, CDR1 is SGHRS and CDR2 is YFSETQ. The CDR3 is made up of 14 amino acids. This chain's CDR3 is CASSDRGGLYEQYF.

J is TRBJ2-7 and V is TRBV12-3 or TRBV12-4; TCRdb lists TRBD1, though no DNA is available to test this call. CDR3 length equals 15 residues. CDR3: CASSSGRDRHYEQYF.

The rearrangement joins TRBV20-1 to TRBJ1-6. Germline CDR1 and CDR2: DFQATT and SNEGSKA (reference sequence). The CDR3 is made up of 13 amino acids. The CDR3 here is CSARRGEDSPLHF.

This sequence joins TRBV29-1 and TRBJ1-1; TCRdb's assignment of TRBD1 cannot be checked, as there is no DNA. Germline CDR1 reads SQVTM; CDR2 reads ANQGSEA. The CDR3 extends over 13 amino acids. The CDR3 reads CSARLGLNTEAFF.

CDR3: CASSEVGGGPYEQYF. The chain uses TRBV2 and TRBJ2-7. Looked up from germline, CDR1 is SNHLY and CDR2 is FYNNEI. This CDR3 spans 15 amino acids.